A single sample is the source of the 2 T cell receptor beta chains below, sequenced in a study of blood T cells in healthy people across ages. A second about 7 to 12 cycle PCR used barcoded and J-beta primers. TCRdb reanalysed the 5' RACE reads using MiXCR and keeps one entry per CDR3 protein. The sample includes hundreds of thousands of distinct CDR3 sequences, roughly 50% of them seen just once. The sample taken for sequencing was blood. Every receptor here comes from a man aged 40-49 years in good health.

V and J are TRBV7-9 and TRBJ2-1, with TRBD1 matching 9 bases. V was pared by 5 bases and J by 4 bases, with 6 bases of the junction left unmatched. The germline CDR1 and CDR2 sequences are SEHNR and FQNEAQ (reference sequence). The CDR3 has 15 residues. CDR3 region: CASSIVGTGYNEQFF. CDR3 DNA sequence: TGTGCCAGCAGCATCGTCGGGACAGGGTACAATGAGCAGTTCTTC.

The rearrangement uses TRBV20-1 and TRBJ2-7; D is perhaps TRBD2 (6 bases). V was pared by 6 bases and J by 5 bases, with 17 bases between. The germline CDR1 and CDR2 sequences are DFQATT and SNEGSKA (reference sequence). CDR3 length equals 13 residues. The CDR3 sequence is CSATAGQTNEQYF. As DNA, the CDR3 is TGCAGTGCAACCGCGGGGCAGACAAACGAGCAGTACTTC.